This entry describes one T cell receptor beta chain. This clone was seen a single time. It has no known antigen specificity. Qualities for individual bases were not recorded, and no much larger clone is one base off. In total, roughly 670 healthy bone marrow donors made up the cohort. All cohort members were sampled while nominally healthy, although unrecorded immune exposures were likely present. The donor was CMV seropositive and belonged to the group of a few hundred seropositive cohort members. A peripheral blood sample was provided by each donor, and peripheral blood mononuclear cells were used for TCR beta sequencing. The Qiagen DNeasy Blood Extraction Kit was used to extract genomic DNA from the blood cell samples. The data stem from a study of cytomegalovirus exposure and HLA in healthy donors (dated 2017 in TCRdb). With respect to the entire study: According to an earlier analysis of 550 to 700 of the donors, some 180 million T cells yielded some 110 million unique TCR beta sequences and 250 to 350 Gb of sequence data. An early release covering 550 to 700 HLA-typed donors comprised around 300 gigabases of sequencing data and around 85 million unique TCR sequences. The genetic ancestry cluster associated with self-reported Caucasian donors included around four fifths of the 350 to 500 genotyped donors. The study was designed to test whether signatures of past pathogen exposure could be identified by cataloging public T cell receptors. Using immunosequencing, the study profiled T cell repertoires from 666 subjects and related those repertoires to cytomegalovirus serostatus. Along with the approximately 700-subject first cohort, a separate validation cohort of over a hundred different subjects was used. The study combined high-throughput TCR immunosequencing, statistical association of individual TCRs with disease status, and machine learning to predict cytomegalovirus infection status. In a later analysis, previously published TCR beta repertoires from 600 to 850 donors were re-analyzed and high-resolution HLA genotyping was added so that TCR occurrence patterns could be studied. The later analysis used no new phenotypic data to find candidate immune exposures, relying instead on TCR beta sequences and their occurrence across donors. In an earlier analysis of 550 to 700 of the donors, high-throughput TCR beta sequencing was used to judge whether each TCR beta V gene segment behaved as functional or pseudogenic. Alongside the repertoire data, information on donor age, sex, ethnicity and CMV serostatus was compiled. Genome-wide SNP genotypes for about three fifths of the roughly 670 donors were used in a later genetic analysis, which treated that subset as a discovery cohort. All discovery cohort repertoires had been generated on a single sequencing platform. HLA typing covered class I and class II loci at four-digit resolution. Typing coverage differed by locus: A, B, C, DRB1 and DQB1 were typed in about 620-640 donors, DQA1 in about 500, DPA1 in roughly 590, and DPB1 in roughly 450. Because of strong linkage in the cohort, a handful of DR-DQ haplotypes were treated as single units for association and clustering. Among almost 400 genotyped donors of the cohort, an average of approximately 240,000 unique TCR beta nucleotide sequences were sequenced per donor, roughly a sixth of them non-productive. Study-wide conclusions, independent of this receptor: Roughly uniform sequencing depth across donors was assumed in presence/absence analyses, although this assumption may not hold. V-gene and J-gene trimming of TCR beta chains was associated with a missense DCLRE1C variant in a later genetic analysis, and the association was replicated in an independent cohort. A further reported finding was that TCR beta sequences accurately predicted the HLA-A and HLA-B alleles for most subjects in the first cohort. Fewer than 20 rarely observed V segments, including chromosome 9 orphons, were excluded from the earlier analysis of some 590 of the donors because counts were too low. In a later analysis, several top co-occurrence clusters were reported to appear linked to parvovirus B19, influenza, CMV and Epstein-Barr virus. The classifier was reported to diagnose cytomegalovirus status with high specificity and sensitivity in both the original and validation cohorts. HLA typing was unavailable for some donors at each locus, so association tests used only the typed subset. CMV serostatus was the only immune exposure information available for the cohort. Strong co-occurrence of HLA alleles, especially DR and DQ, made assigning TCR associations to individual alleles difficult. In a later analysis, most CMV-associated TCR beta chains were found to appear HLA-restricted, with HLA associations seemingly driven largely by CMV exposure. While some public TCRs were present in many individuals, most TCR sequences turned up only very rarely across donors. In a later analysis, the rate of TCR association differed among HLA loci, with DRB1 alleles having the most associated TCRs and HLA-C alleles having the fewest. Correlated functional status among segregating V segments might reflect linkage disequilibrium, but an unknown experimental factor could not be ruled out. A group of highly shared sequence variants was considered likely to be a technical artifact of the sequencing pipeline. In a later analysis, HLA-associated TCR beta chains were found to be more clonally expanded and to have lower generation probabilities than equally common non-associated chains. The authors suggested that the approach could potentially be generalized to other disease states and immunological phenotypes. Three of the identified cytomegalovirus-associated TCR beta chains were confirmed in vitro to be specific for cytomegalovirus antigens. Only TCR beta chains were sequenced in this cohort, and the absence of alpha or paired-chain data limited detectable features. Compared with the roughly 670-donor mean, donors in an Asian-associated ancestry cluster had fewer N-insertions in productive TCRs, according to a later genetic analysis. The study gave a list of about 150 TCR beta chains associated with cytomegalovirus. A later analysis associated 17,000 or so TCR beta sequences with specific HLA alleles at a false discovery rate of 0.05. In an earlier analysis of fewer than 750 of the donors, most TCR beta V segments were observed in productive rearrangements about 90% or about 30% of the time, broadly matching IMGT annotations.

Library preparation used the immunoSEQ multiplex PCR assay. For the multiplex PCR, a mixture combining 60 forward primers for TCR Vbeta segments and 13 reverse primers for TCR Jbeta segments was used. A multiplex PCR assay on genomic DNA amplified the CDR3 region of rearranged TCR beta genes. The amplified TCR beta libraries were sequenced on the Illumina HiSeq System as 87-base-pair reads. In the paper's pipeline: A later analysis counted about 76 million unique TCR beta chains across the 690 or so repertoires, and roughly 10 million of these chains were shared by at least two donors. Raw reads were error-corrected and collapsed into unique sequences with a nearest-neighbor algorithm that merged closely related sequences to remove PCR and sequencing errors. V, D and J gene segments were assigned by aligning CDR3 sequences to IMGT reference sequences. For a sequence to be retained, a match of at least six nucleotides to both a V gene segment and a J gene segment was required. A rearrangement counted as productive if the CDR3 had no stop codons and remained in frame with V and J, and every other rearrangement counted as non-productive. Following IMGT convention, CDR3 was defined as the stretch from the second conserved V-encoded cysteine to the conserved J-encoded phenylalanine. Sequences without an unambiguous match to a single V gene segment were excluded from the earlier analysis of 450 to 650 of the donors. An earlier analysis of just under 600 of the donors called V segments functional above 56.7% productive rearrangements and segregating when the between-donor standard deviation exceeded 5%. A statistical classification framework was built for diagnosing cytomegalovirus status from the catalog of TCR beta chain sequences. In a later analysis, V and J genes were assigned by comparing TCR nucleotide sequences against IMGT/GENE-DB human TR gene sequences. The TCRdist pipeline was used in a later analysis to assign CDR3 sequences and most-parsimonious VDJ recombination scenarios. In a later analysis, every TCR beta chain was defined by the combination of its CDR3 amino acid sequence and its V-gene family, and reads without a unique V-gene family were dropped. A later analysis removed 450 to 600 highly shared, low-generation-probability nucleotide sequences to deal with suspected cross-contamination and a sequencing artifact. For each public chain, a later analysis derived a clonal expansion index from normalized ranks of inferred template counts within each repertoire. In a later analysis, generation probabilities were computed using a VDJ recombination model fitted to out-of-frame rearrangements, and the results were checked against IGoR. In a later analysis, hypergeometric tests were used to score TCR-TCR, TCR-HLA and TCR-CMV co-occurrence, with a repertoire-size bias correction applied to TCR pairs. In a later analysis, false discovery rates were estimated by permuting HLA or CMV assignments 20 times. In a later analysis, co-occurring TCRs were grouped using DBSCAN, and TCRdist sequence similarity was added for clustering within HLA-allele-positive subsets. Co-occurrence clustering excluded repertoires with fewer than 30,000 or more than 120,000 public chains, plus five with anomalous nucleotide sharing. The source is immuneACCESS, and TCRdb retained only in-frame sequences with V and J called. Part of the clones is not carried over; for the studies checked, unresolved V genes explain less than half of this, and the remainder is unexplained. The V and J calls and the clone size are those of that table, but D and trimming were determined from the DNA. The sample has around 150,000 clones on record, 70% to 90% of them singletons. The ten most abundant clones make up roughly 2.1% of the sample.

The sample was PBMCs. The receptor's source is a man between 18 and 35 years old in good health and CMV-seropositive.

CDR3 region: CASSLFRFSGTGDEKLFF. The nucleotide sequence is given as TGCGCCAGCAGCTTGTTCAGATTTTCCGGGACAGGGGACGAAAAACTGTTTTTT. The chain was built from TRBV5-1 and TRBJ1-4, and 10 bases in between align with TRBD1. V lost 1 base and J lost 8 bases, and the count of bases not matched to a germline gene is 14. The germline V gene specifies SGHRS as CDR1 and YFSETQ as CDR2. Spanning cysteine to phenylalanine, the CDR3 consists of 18 amino acids. Left in the record is the CDR3 DNA by itself, 54 bases read in frame from the first base.